This T cell receptor (beta chain) stems from a study of blood T cells in healthy people across ages. The overall study: Using template switching, researchers captured about one barcoded beta molecule for each two T cells. Study-level points and caveats: Estimates of total diversity, which came from one million sequenced T cells, were considered to be underestimates.

Looked up from germline, CDR1 is MNHEY and CDR2 is SVGAGI. This CDR3 region has 15 residues. A second PCR, run for about 7 to 11 cycles, used a sample-barcoded 5' primer plus a J-beta primer mix. TCRdb re-called the 5' RACE reads through MiXCR, storing one row per CDR3 protein. The sample consists of under 950,000 distinct CDR3 sequences, approximately 22% of them appearing once. This clonotype was observed a handful of times. Its matching antigen is unknown. The chain links TRBV6-5 to TRBJ2-5; 8 positions agree with TRBD2. The end of the DNA fits TRBJ2-1 better, so the J call may be wrong. The specimen sequenced was blood. This sequence was found in an older man in good health. For the CDR3, the DNA is TGTGCCAGCGTACGGCTGCGCGGGGGGTATAATGAGCAGTTCTTC. Translating it yields CASVRLRGGYNEQFF.